Sequencing of this T cell receptor beta chain was carried out in a study of cytomegalovirus exposure and HLA in healthy donors. 13 Jbeta primers and 60 Vbeta primers were used for the PCR. The data were produced by immunoSEQ multiplex PCR, yet TCRdb's version contains in-frame clones alone and is incomplete. Found here are approximately 150,000 clones; the top ten clones hold about 1.7%. Germline loops: CDR1 SGHTA, CDR2 FQGNSA. This CDR3 region has 16 residues. The V gene lost 2 bases and the J gene lost 2 bases, with 13 bases spanning the gap. The rearrangement links TRBV7-2 to TRBJ1-3, with TRBD1 as a possible D gene (5 bases). Sample: PBMCs. This clonotype was sampled from a woman aged 45-65 years in good health and CMV-seronegative. As DNA, the CDR3 is TGTGCCAGCAGCTTACTCTTGACAGTCGCTGGAAACACCATATATTTT. It translates to CASSLLLTVAGNTIYF.